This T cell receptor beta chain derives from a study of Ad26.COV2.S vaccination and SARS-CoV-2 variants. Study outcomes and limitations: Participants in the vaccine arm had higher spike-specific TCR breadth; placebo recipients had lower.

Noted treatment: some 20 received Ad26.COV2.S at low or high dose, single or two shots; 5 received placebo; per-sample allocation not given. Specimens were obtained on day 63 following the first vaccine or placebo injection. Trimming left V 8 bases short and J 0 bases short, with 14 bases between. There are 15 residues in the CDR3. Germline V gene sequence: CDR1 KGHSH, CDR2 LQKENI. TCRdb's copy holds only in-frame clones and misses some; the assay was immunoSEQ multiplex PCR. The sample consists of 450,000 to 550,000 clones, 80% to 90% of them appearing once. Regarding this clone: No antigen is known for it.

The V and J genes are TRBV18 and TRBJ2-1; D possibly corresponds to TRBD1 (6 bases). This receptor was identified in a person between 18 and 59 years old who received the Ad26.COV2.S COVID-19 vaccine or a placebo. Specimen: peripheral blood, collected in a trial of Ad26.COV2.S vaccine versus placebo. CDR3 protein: CASGRDRSSYNEQFF. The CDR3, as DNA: TGTGCCAGCGGTAGAGACAGGAGCTCCTACAATGAGCAGTTCTTC.